This T cell receptor beta chain was sequenced for a study of metastatic and nonmetastatic thyroid tumors. Overall study: Malignant thyroid and benign thyroid patients provided blood and tumor or nodule tissue whose repertoires were compared. Study-wide findings and caveats: Benign nodules were reported to have significantly lower TCR beta diversity than malignant thyroid tumors, in blood and tumor.

CDR1 and CDR2 (germline): SGHAT, FQNNGV. This CDR3 is built from 16 residues. With 1 base removed from V and 5 bases from J, the gap between germline ends came to 14 bases. Until they underwent thyroid surgery, no patient had received any treatment. This clone was recorded many times. Its antigen is unknown. Authors' methods: A classifier of distant metastasis in papillary thyroid cancer was built from CDR3 differences (across clinicopathological groups). TCRdb ran MiXCR on the PCR reads. None of the V and J calls come from the authors' own analysis; TCRdb made them. There are 15,000 to 20,000 clones in the sample; roughly a fifth occur only once, and just over 20% lies in the top ten.

This TCR derives from a female donor with papillary thyroid cancer or a benign thyroid nodule (not recorded which). Some clones in this sample may be carry-over from other donors' samples. Sequencing used adjacent normal tissue. V is TRBV11-2 and J is TRBJ2-2, with a weak D call TRBD2 (5 bases). The CDR3 sequence: CASSLVSSSGTGELFF. The CDR3 nucleotides read TGTGCCAGCAGCTTAGTCTCTAGCTCGGGGACCGGGGAGCTGTTTTTT.